This T cell receptor beta chain was observed in a study of blood T cell repertoires in COVID-19 (dated by TCRdb to the early 2020s). Background on the whole study: Samples covering the acute and convalescent phases of COVID-19 were provided by collaborators in the United States, Italy and Spain. Samples came from the ongoing ImmuneRACE study (first 160 participants) plus 1,254 subjects from 6 global collaborators. Where available, HLA class I and class II types were taken from metadata supplied by the sample provider and were not determined by assay-based typing. The dataset comprised deeply sampled blood TCRbeta repertoires from subjects exposed to, actively infected with, or recovered from COVID-19. Nearly every sample came with metadata listing a de-identified subject ID, COVID-19 status, age in years and sex. The material from the prospective study consisted of cDNA or gDNA derived from T cells, B-cell-depleted T cells, or PBMCs. The repertoires were released in a freely available public database intended as a resource for research on the immune response to SARS-CoV-2.

The paper as a whole reports these results and caveats: The amount of clinical and demographic metadata varied by source and participant and was provided uncurated.

The immunoSEQ Assay, a bias-controlled multiplex PCR, was used to amplify TCRbeta CDR3 regions from genomic DNA. The paper's processing steps were these. The number of nucleated cells in each sample was estimated by amplification of reference gene primers within the assay. To quantify the absolute abundance of each unique TCRbeta CDR3 rearrangement, sequence reads were collapsed and filtered. Productive Simpson clonality was computed per sample as the square root of Simpson's diversity index over productive rearrangements. In TCRdb, the immuneACCESS table is reduced to in-frame sequences with V and J assigned. These tables do not hold every clone; where another copy was compared, an unresolved V gene accounts for under half, and the others remain unexplained. V, J and clone size reflect that table, while D and trimming were determined from the DNA. The sample contains roughly 80,000 clones, about four fifths of them found a single time. Around 13% of the sample lies in the top ten.

A single count supports this clone. Its antigen specificity is not known. One base away there is no much larger clone; base qualities are not given. Measured from the cysteine to the phenylalanine, the CDR3 is 15 residues long. Of all the DNA, just the CDR3 is kept, 45 bases in frame from base 1. The germline V gene yields MNHEY for CDR1 and SVGAGI for CDR2. V is clipped by 6 bases and J by 3 bases, and the sequence between their germline boundaries is 18 bases long. The collaborating institutions used their own protocols to collect whole blood in K2EDTA tubes. For TCRbeta analysis, collaborator samples were shipped as frozen whole blood, as isolated PBMCs, or as DNA extracted from either sample type.

The sequenced sample consisted of peripheral blood. This clonotype originated in a human donor in a cohort sampled during active COVID-19. The chain is encoded by TRBV6-5 joined to TRBJ2-7; tentative D gene TRBD1, with 5 bases matching. This receptor has the CDR3 CASRNRRSTHYEQYF. The nucleotide sequence is given as TGTGCCAGCAGAAACAGGAGATCAACCCACTACGAGCAGTACTTC.